A selection of T cell receptor beta chains follows, all from one sample in a study of blood T cell repertoires in COVID-19. The repertoire was sequenced with immunoSEQ multiplex PCR; TCRdb's copy has only in-frame clones and lacks some. Of 250,000 to 300,000 clones in the sample, 90% are singletons; the top ten hold roughly 2%. The sample consisted of peripheral blood. The receptors were sampled from a woman aged 60-70 years with COVID-19, enrolled during active disease. Each CDR3 is given with its conserved first and last residue. D genes are given only for firm matches. Clone size, where shown, is once, few, many, or a class for clones that have expanded.

j_gene,d_gene,abundance,v_gene,CDR3nt,CDR3aa
TRBJ2-2,.,.,TRBV7-3,TGTGCCAGCAGATTACAGGGAAACACCGGGGAGCTGTTTTTT,CASRLQGNTGELFF
TRBJ2-6,.,.,TRBV18,TGTGCCAGCTCTAAAGGGGGGGCAGAATCATACTCTGGGGCCAACGTCCTGACTTTC,CASSKGGAESYSGANVLTF
TRBJ1-1,TRBD1,.,TRBV28,TGTGCCAGCAGTTTAAACCCAGGGGGCTCAGCCCGCGCTTTCTTT,CASSLNPGGSARAFF
TRBJ2-7,.,.,TRBV23-1,TGCGCCAGCTCTACGGACAAACCACGCTACGAGCAGTACTTC,CASSTDKPRYEQYF
TRBJ2-3,TRBD2,.,TRBV9,TGTGCCAGCAGCCCACCCCACCGGACTAGCGGGGGCCCAGATACGCAGTATTTT,CASSPPHRTSGGPDTQYF
TRBJ2-1,TRBD2,once,TRBV6-4,TGTGCCAGCAGTGACCTGCCGGGGGGAGCGGGGCGGCAGAATGAGCAGTTCTTC,CASSDLPGGAGRQNEQFF
TRBJ1-1,.,.,TRBV9,TGTGCCAGCAGCGGGGCCGCCGGGACACTTAACACTGAAGCTTTCTTT,CASSGAAGTLNTEAFF
TRBJ2-1,TRBD2,.,TRBV5-1,TGCGCCAGCAGCAGCCTAGCGGACTCCTACAATGAGCAGTTCTTC,CASSSLADSYNEQFF
TRBJ2-6,TRBD1,.,TRBV6-1,TGTGCCAGCAGTGAATGGGGGGACAGGGCTCCCTCTGGGGCCAACGTCCTGACTTTC,CASSEWGDRAPSGANVLTF
TRBJ1-5,TRBD1,.,TRBV18,TGTGCCAGCTCACGAACCGGGACAGGGAGCAATCAGCCCCAGCATTTT,CASSRTGTGSNQPQHF
TRBJ1-1,.,.,TRBV7-9,TGTGCCAGCAGCTTATCGGCTGGCCTAGCGGGGAACACTGAAGCTTTCTTT,CASSLSAGLAGNTEAFF
TRBJ1-1,TRBD1,few,TRBV28,TGTGCCATCTACAGGGGGCGGAACACTGAAGCTTTCTTT,CAIYRGRNTEAFF
TRBJ1-2,.,many,TRBV4-1,TGCGCCAGCAGCCAAGATCTTTGGGGGGATGGCTACACCTTC,CASSQDLWGDGYTF
TRBJ1-2,.,.,TRBV6-6,TGTGCCAGCCGGGGGGGGTCGGATGGCTACACCTTC,CASRGGSDGYTF
TRBJ2-7,TRBD1,few,TRBV5-1,TGCGCCAGCAGCACGGCCGGGACAGGGCACGAGCAGTACTTC,CASSTAGTGHEQYF
TRBJ1-2,.,.,TRBV14,TGTGCCAGCAGCCGCCACAGGACGGCCGGGGGCTACACCTTC,CASSRHRTAGGYTF
TRBJ1-2,.,few,TRBV19,TGTGCCAGTCAACCTAGGGGAGGAGAGAGGGCTACCGCCTTC,CASQPRGGERATAF
TRBJ1-1,.,.,TRBV5-1,TGCGCCAGCAGCTTGTCGACTACTGGTACCATGAACACTGAAGCTTTCTTT,CASSLSTTGTMNTEAFF
TRBJ1-2,TRBD1,.,TRBV4-3,TGCGCCAGCAGCCAAGGGTTCTGGACAGGTGATGGCTACACCTTC,CASSQGFWTGDGYTF
TRBJ2-5,.,.,TRBV27,TGTGCCAGCAGTTTGACACGACAAGAGACCCAGTACTTC,CASSLTRQETQYF
TRBJ1-1,TRBD1,.,TRBV5-4,TGTGCCAGCAGCGGGGGACAGCTCACTGAAGCTTTCTTT,CASSGGQLTEAFF
TRBJ1-5,.,.,TRBV30,TGTGCCTGGAGTTCCGCCAGAGCGCGCGGTAGCAATCAGCCCCAGCATTTT,CAWSSARARGSNQPQHF
TRBJ2-6,.,.,TRBV2,TGTGCCAGCATCCCCCTGAGCTCTGGGGCCAACGTCCTGACTTTC,CASIPLSSGANVLTF
TRBJ2-2,.,.,TRBV9,TGTGCCAGCAGCGGTAGTCAGGCGAACACCGGGGAGCTGTTTTTT,CASSGSQANTGELFF
TRBJ2-1,TRBD2,.,TRBV7-6,TGTGCCAGCAGCGTCGGACTAGCGGGGGGTCACTCCTACAATGAGCAGTTCTTC,CASSVGLAGGHSYNEQFF
TRBJ1-4,.,.,TRBV30,TGTGCCTGGAGTCCACAGGGATGGGCAACTAATGAAAAACTGTTTTTT,CAWSPQGWATNEKLFF
TRBJ1-3,.,.,TRBV15,TGTGCCACCAGCAGTCTAAGGGGGAGCGGAAACACCATATATTTT,CATSSLRGSGNTIYF
TRBJ2-1,.,.,TRBV23-1,TGCGCCAGCAGCCCCCTGAGCCGTTCGGCCTACAATGAGCAGTTCTTC,CASSPLSRSAYNEQFF
TRBJ2-7,TRBD2,.,TRBV7-2,TGTGCCAGCAGCTTAGAAGGGCGGGGGAACGCCTACGAGCAGTACTTC,CASSLEGRGNAYEQYF
TRBJ2-7,TRBD1,.,TRBV18,TGTGCCAGCTCACCGGGACAGGAGCCCTACGAGCAGTACTTC,CASSPGQEPYEQYF
TRBJ2-7,.,.,TRBV4-1,TGCGCCAGCAGCCAAGTCGGGACATCGGGAACCTACGAGCAGTACTTC,CASSQVGTSGTYEQYF
TRBJ2-5,.,.,TRBV7-8,TGTGCCAGCAGCGGAGAAGGACAGCAAGAGACCCAGTACTTC,CASSGEGQQETQYF
TRBJ1-1,.,.,TRBV4-3,TGCGCCAGCAGCCTAACTGGGGGGAGCACTGAAGCTTTCTTT,CASSLTGGSTEAFF
TRBJ1-2,TRBD1,.,TRBV5-5,TGTGCCAGCAGCTTGGCGACAGGGCTTTATGGCTACACCTTC,CASSLATGLYGYTF
TRBJ2-7,.,once,TRBV5-1,TGCGCCAGCAGCTTGCAGGGCGGCTACGAGCAGTACTTC,CASSLQGGYEQYF
TRBJ1-3,.,.,TRBV5-1,TGCGCCAGCAGCCTAACAGTCCTCTCTGGAAACACCATATATTTT,CASSLTVLSGNTIYF
TRBJ1-1,.,.,TRBV7-3,TGTGCCAGCAGCCCCTATCATGGGGGAGGGGATAACACTGAAGCTTTCTTT,CASSPYHGGGDNTEAFF
TRBJ2-7,.,.,TRBV5-6,TGTGCCAGCAGCCCGCGGCAGAGCTCCTACGAGCAGTACTTC,CASSPRQSSYEQYF
TRBJ1-2,TRBD1,.,TRBV4-1,TGCGCCAGCAGCCGGACAGGGGTTGAAGGCTACACCTTC,CASSRTGVEGYTF
TRBJ2-5,TRBD2,once,TRBV29-1,TGCAGCGTTAGGACTAGCGGGGGCCTCGGGGAGACCCAGTACTTC,CSVRTSGGLGETQYF